This T cell receptor beta chain appears in the sequencing data of a study of OX40 agonist ivuxolimab in advanced cancers. Study-level findings and limits: Fewer expanded clones were found on average in CD4+ than in CD8+ T cells.

Clones were read by immunoSEQ multiplex PCR, and TCRdb kept only the in-frame ones, dropping some. The table has roughly 100,000 clones, roughly 95% seen once. Germline-derived CDR1 and CDR2 are SEHNR and FQNEAQ (reference sequence). V shed 5 bases and J shed 5 bases, with 16 bases lying between them. The CDR3 runs 15 residues. Notes on this clone: What it binds is unknown.

This specimen consisted of CD4+ or CD8+ T cells sorted from blood, obtained in a trial of the OX40 agonist ivuxolimab. The V gene is TRBV7-9, the J gene TRBJ2-1, with D perhaps matching TRBD1 or TRBD2 (7 bases each). The clonotype comes from an adult with an advanced solid tumor such as melanoma, head and neck, liver or kidney cancer. CDR3 residues: CASSQRDSPNNEQFF. The CDR3 DNA is TGTGCCAGCAGCCAGCGGGACAGCCCCAACAATGAGCAGTTCTTC.